This record looks at one T cell receptor beta chain sequence and its context. Its specificity is unknown. Regarding time point: patch test 1, 2 weeks after DPC sensitization. Noted treatment: therapeutic diphenylcyclopropenone sensitization with weekly scalp DPC. Per germline, CDR1 MNHEY and CDR2 SVGAGI. Trimming shortened V by 7 bases and J by 0 bases, and 16 bases separated the two germline ends. This CDR3 is 16 amino acids long. This record comes from a study of human T cells and chemical hapten exposure. Notes on the study in general: Compared with pre-sensitization or healthy control sets, expanded TCRs clustered more.

TCRdb re-called the RACE reads through MiXCR, storing one row per CDR3 protein. The sample gives around 110,000 distinct CDR3 sequences, 9.5% to 13% of which show up once; approximately 1.5% is in the top ten. The chain joins TRBV6-5 to TRBJ1-5, with a tentative D call TRBD1 (5 bases). The clonotype was recovered from a woman aged 45 to 65 with alopecia areata. Some clones in this sample may be carry-over from other donors' samples. The sequenced sample was whole blood, obtained in connection with sensitization to the hapten diphenylcyclopropenone (DPC). The DNA of the CDR3 is TGTGCCAGCACCCCCAAAGGGGCCGGTAGCAATCAGCCCCAGCATTTT. Translated: CASTPKGAGSNQPQHF.